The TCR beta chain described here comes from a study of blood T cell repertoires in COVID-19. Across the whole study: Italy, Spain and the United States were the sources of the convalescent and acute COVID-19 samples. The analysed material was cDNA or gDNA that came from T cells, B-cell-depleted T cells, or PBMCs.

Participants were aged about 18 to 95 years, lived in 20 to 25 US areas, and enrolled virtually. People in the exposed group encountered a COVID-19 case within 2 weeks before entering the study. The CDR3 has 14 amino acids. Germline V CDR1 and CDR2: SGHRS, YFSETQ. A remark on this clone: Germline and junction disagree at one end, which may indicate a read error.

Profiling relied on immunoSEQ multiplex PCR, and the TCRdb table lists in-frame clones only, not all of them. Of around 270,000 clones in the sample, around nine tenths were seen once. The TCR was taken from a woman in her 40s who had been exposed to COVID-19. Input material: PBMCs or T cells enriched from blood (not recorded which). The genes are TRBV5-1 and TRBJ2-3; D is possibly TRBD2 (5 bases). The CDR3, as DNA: TGTGCCAGCAGCTTTGGAAGGCGCGGGGATACGCAGTATTTT. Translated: CASSFGRRGDTQYF.